This is a list of T cell receptor beta chains from one sample in a study of blood T cell repertoires in COVID-19. Sequencing used immunoSEQ multiplex PCR; TCRdb keeps in-frame clones, though not all of them. Of 80,000 to 100,000 clones in the sample, around 76% were seen once. Sample: peripheral blood. These TCRs come from a human donor in a cohort sampled during active COVID-19. CDR3s include the opening cysteine and the closing phenylalanine or tryptophan. The order of the fields is V gene, CDR3 protein.

TRBV24-1 | CATSDSARGLAGVGEQFF
TRBV11-3 | CASSLGLAVFPGDEQFF
TRBV2 | CASLQQGDNSPLHF
TRBV5-1 | CASGTAQETQYF
TRBV7-9 | CASSLVLGDTDTQYF
TRBV6-1 | CASSEGGTQQETQYF
TRBV6-5 | CASNPGTGGTDTQYF
TRBV4-1 | CASSQVSGDSPLHF
TRBV6-1 | CASSERVDQPQHF
TRBV30 | CAWSEPGTGNTIYF
TRBV7-9 | CASSFGITDTQYF
TRBV19 | CASSRLADNNEQFF
TRBV4-1 | CASSGNDRGGSNQPQHF
TRBV13 | CASSLGPTGVNEQFF
TRBV11-2 | CASSSPSGAYEQYF
TRBV6-5 | CASSYRETQYF